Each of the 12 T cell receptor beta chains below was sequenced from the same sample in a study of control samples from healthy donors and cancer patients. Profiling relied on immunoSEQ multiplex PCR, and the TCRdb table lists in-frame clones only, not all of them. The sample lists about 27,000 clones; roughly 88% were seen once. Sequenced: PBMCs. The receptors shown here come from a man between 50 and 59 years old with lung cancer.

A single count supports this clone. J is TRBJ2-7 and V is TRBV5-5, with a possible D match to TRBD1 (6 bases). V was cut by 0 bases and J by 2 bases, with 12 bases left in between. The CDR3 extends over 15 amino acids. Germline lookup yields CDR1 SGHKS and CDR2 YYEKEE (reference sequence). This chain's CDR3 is CASSLGKDRTYEQYF. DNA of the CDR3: TGTGCCAGCAGCTTGGGAAAAGACAGGACCTACGAGCAGTACTTC.

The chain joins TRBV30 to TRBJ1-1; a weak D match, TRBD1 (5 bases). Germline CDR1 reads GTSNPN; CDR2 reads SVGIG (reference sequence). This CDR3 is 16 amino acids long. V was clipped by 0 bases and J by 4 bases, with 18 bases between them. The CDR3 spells CAWSVAPMSGGTEAFF. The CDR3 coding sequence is TGTGCCTGGAGTGTAGCCCCCATGTCCGGGGGCACTGAAGCTTTCTTT. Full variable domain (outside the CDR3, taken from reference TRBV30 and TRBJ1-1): SQTIHQWPATLVQPVGSPLSLECTVEGTSNPNLYWYRQAAGRGLQLLFYSVGIGQISSEVPQNLSASRPQDRQFILSSKKLLLSDSGFYLCAWSVAPMSGGTEAFFGQGTRLTVV.

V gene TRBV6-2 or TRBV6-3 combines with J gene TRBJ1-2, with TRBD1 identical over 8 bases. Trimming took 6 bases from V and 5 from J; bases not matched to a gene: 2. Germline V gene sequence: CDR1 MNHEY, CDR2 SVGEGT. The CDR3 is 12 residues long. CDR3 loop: CASSRDRYGYTF. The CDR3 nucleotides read TGTGCCAGCAGCAGGGACAGGTATGGCTACACCTTC.

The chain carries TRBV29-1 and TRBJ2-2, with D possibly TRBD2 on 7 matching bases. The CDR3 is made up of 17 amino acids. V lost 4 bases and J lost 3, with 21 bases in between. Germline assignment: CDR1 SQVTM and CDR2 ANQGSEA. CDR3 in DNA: TGCAGCGTTGGGGGGGGCGACAGGCGAGCTTACACCGGGGAGCTGTTTTTT. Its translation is CSVGGGDRRAYTGELFF.

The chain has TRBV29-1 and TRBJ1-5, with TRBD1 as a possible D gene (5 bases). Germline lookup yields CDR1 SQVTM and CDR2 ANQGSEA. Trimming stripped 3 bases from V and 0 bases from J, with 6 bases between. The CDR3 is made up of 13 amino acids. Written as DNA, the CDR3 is TGCAGCGTTGAGACAGATAGCAATCAGCCCCAGCATTTT. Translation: CSVETDSNQPQHF.

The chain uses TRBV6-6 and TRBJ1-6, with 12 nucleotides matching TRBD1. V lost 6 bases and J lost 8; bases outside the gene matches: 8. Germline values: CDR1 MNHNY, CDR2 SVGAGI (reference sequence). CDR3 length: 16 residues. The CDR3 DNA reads TGTGCCAGCAGCAACCCCGGGACAGGGGGCGATTCACCCCTCCACTTT. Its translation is CASSNPGTGGDSPLHF.

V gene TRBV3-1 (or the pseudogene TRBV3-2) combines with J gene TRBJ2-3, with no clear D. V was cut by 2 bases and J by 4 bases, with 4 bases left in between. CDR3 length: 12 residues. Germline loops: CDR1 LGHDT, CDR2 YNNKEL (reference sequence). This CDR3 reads CASSQRSDTQYF. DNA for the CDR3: TGTGCCAGCAGCCAAAGATCAGATACGCAGTATTTT.

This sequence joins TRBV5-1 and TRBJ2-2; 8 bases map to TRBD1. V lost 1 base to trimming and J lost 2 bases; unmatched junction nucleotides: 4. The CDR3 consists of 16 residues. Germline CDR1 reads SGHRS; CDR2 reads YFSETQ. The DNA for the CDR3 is TGCGCCAGCAGCTTGACCGGACAGGGAAACACCGGGGAGCTGTTTTTT. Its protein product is CASSLTGQGNTGELFF.

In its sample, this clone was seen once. The DNA for the CDR3 is TGTGCCAGCAGCTCGGGACCGACAAGCTCTGGAAACACCATATATTTT. Its protein product is CASSSGPTSSGNTIYF. The chain employs TRBV5-5 and TRBJ1-3; D perhaps matches TRBD1 (5 bases). There are 16 residues in the CDR3. The germline V and J ends were trimmed by 3 bases and 0 bases, with 13 bases remaining between them. Germline V CDR1 and CDR2: SGHKS, YYEKEE (reference sequence).

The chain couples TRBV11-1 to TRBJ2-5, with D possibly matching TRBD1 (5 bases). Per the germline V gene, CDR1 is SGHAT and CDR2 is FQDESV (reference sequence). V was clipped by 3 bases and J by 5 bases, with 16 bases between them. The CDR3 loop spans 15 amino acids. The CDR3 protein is CASSLASTAAETQYF. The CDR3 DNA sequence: TGTGCCAGCAGCTTGGCCTCGACAGCCGCGGAGACCCAGTACTTC. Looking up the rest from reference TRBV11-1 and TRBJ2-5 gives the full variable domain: EAEVAQSPRYKITEKSQAVAFWCDPISGHATLYWYRQILGQGPELLVQFQDESVVDDSQLPKDRFSAERLKGVDSTLKIQPAELGDSAMYLCASSLASTAAETQYFGPGTRLLVL.

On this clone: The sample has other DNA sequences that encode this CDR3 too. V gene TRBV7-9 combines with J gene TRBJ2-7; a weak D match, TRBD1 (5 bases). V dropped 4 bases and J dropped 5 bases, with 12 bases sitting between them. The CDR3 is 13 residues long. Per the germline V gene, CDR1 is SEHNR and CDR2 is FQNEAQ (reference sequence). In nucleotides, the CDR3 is TGTGCCAGCAGCTACAAAAGGGGCAACGAGCAGTACTTC. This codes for CASSYKRGNEQYF. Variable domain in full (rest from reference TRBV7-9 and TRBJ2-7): DTGVSQNPRHKITKRGQNVTFRCDPISEHNRLYWYRQTLGQGPEFLTYFQNEAQLEKSRLLSDRFSAERPKGSFSTLEIQRTEQGDSAMYLCASSYKRGNEQYFGPGTRLTVT.

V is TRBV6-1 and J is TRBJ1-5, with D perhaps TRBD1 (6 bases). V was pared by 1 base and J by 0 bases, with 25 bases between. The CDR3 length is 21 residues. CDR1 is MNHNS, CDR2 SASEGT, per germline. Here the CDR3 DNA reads TGTGCCAGCAGTGAAGGGGGGGGAAGGACAGCCTCCAAATATAGCAATCAGCCCCAGCATTTT. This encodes CASSEGGGRTASKYSNQPQHF.